One sample yielded the 26 T cell receptor beta chains listed below, sequenced in a study of T cells in localized non-small cell lung cancer. Clones were sequenced by immunoSEQ multiplex PCR, and TCRdb holds only the in-frame ones, with some missing. This table has roughly 39,000 clones, about 88% appearing once. This sample comprised peripheral blood, obtained before any cancer treatment. These receptors all come from a man aged 18 to 50 with stage I lung adenocarcinoma.

The J gene is TRBJ1-1, the V gene TRBV7-9; 9 positions agree with TRBD1. This CDR3 contains 19 residues. Germline-derived CDR1 and CDR2 are SEHNR and FQNEAQ (reference sequence). V lost 7 bases and J lost 4; bases outside the gene matches: 22. CDR3 protein: CASIQYQLRGPGQGTEAFF. DNA of the CDR3: TGTGCCAGCATCCAGTATCAACTCCGGGGGCCGGGACAGGGCACTGAAGCTTTCTTT.

The chain recombines TRBV7-2 with TRBJ1-2, with D unresolved. Germline V lookup: CDR1 SGHTA, CDR2 FQGNSA. This CDR3 has 14 residues. V gave up 1 base and J gave up 7 bases, with 13 bases separating them. The CDR3 coding sequence is TGTGCCAGCAGCTTAGAATCGGGGTTGGGTGGCTACACCTTC. Translation gives CASSLESGLGGYTF.

This chain connects TRBV9 to TRBJ2-7, with 8 positions matching TRBD2. The CDR3 has 16 residues. CDR1 SGDLS and CDR2 YYNGEE come from the germline V gene. The V segment lost 0 bases and the J segment 3 bases; nucleotides outside the gene matches: 8. CDR3 sequence: CASSVGAGAEIYEQYF. CDR3 in DNA: TGTGCCAGCAGCGTAGGAGCGGGGGCGGAAATCTACGAGCAGTACTTC. Supplemented by reference TRBV9 and TRBJ2-7, the full variable domain reads DSGVTQTPKHLITATGQRVTLRCSPRSGDLSVYWYQQSLDQGLQFLIQYYNGEERAKGNILERFSAQQFPDLHSELNLSSLELGDSALYFCASSVGAGAEIYEQYFGPGTRLTVT.

The rearrangement joins TRBV5-6 to TRBJ2-7, with D tentatively TRBD1 or TRBD2 (5 bases each). Trimming took off 2 bases at V and 0 bases at J, with 15 bases between the two ends. Germline-derived CDR1 and CDR2 are SGHDT and YYEEEE. CDR3 size: 16 residues. CDR3: CASSFLGTGNSYEQYF. The CDR3 bases are TGTGCCAGCAGCTTCCTGGGGACGGGTAACTCCTACGAGCAGTACTTC.

The rearrangement joins TRBV7-6 to TRBJ2-5; D uncertain. The CDR3 extends over 12 amino acids. Germline CDR1 SGHVS, CDR2 FNYEAQ. V was cut by 5 bases and J by 0 bases, with 4 bases left in between. The CDR3 loop is CASSPNQETQYF. DNA of the CDR3: TGTGCCAGCAGCCCCAACCAAGAGACCCAGTACTTC. The full variable domain, its missing parts supplied by reference TRBV7-6 and TRBJ2-5, is GAGVSQSPRYKVTKRGQDVALRCDPISGHVSLYWYRQALGQGPEFLTYFNYEAQQDKSGLPNDRFSAERPEGSISTLTIQRTEQRDSAMYRCASSPNQETQYFGPGTRLLVL.

V is TRBV7-2 and J is TRBJ1-5, with D maybe TRBD1 (6 bases). Germline-derived CDR1 and CDR2 are SGHTA and FQGNSA. The CDR3 spans 14 residues. Trimming pared 5 bases from V and 7 bases from J, leaving 15 bases between. The CDR3 spells CASSPQTGNQPQHF. The DNA for the CDR3 is TGTGCCAGCAGCCCCCAAACAGGGAACCAGCCCCAGCATTTT.

This chain connects TRBV5-1 to TRBJ1-4; maybe TRBD1 (6 bases). Trimming removed 6 bases at V and 5 bases at J, with 17 bases between. CDR1 is SGHRS, CDR2 YFSETQ, per germline. CDR3 length: 15 amino acids. CDR3 bases: TGCGCCAGCACCCCCGGGGGCAGGGAGAATGAAAAACTGTTTTTT. It codes for CASTPGGRENEKLFF.

The sample holds a few counts of this clone. The chain couples TRBV13 to TRBJ1-6; the D is unclear. The V gene's germline CDR1 is PRHDT and CDR2 FYEKMQ (reference sequence). The CDR3 runs to 15 residues. The V and J ends lost 1 base and 6 bases respectively, with 10 bases between them. The CDR3 spells CASSLEGFGNSPLHF. The CDR3 coding sequence is TGTGCCAGCAGCTTAGAAGGGTTCGGTAATTCACCCCTCCACTTT.

The V call is TRBV6-1, the J call TRBJ2-5, with D perhaps assigned TRBD1 or TRBD2 (6 bases each). The CDR3 totals 14 residues. V lost 3 bases and J 5 bases, leaving 13 bases between the germline ends. Per germline, CDR1 MNHNS and CDR2 SASEGT. The CDR3 sequence: CASSEMGGRETQYF. DNA of the CDR3: TGTGCCAGCAGTGAGATGGGGGGCCGGGAGACCCAGTACTTC.

This chain uses TRBV14 with TRBJ1-1; no clear D. The V end lost 0 bases, the J end lost 6 bases, and 11 bases lay between the germline ends. The germline V gene has CDR1 SGHDN and CDR2 FVKESK. This CDR3 is built from 14 residues. DNA for the CDR3: TGTGCCAGCAGCCAAGACTACCTTCGGGCTGAAGCTTTCTTT. This codes for CASSQDYLRAEAFF. The variable domain in full, with the rest retrieved from reference TRBV14 and TRBJ1-1, is EAGVTQFPSHSVIEKGQTVTLRCDPISGHDNLYWYRRVMGKEIKFLLHFVKESKQDESGMPNNRFLAERTGGTYSTLKVQPAELEDSGVYFCASSQDYLRAEAFFGQGTRLTVV.

The chain has TRBV7-2 and TRBJ1-1; 8 nucleotides match TRBD1. Trimming took 0 bases from V and 4 from J; bases not matched to a gene: 4. The CDR3 totals 15 residues. Germline CDR1 reads SGHTA; CDR2 reads FQGNSA. This CDR3 is CASSLAGTGGTEAFF. The CDR3 nucleotides are TGTGCCAGCAGCTTAGCCGGAACAGGGGGCACTGAAGCTTTCTTT.

J is TRBJ1-1 and V is TRBV11-2; 12 bases align to TRBD1. Unmatched junction bases numbered 2, after V lost 5 bases and J lost 7 bases. Looked up from germline, CDR1 is SGHAT and CDR2 is FQNNGV. CDR3 length equals 13 residues. CDR3 coding DNA: TGTGCCAGCAGCGGGACAGGGGGCTTTGAAGCTTTCTTT. Translation gives CASSGTGGFEAFF.

The genes are TRBV7-6 and TRBJ2-3; D is ambiguous. The V end was cut by 5 bases, the J end by 5 bases, with 20 bases between. Germline loops: CDR1 SGHVS, CDR2 FNYEAQ. CDR3 length equals 16 residues. CDR3 DNA: TGTGCCAGCAGCCCCAGTGGGAACTGGCTGATAGATACGCAGTATTTT. It is translated as CASSPSGNWLIDTQYF.

This clone came up a few times. This sequence joins TRBV28 and TRBJ1-5, with D perhaps matching TRBD1 (5 bases). CDR3 size: 13 residues. Trimming took 6 bases from V and 7 from J, leaving 13 bases between them. The germline gives CDR1 MDHEN, CDR2 SYDVKM. In nucleotides, the CDR3 is TGTGCCAGCAGACTCCAGGGTAACCAGCCCCAGCATTTT. Translating it yields CASRLQGNQPQHF.

This chain joins TRBV15 and TRBJ1-1; D uncertain. CDR3 size: 14 residues. Deletions cut 1 base from V and 1 base from J, with 7 bases between. Germline CDR1 and CDR2: LNHNV and YYDKDF (reference sequence). CDR3 protein: CATSRGLGNTEAFF. The CDR3 region has the DNA TGTGCCACCAGCAGAGGATTGGGGAACACTGAAGCTTTCTTT.

The CDR3 nucleotides read TGTGCCAGCTCACCCTCACCGGGTCTCACTGAAGCTTTCTTT. Protein product: CASSPSPGLTEAFF. The V and J genes are TRBV18 and TRBJ1-1; D unclear. CDR3 length equals 14 residues. Trimming pared 3 bases from V and 4 bases from J, leaving 12 bases between. In germline, CDR1 is KGHSH, CDR2 LQKENI.

V is TRBV2 and J is TRBJ2-7; D might be TRBD2 (6 bases). V dropped 9 bases and J dropped 6 bases, with 15 bases sitting between them. The V gene's germline CDR1 is SNHLY and CDR2 FYNNEI. This CDR3 has 12 residues. CDR3 in amino acids: CARGLVGGEQYF. In nucleotides, the CDR3 is TGTGCCAGGGGTCTAGTCGGGGGCGAGCAGTACTTC.

The rearrangement joins TRBV12-5 to TRBJ1-5, with TRBD1 as a possible D gene (5 bases). This CDR3 comprises 19 residues. Trimming pared 1 base from V and 3 bases from J, leaving 22 bases between. Germline V gene sequence: CDR1 LGHNT, CDR2 FRNRAP. The DNA for the CDR3 is TGTGCTAGTGGTTTGGATTCCGTCACCTTCCCGACAGACAATCAGCCCCAGCATTTT. This sequence encodes CASGLDSVTFPTDNQPQHF.

This chain links TRBV2 with TRBJ2-7; D remains unclear. This CDR3 spans 12 amino acids. Trimming removed 4 bases at V and 6 bases at J, with 10 bases between. The germline V gene has CDR1 SNHLY and CDR2 FYNNEI. The CDR3 DNA reads as TGTGCCAGCAGTGGCCCCCGGTCCGAGCAGTACTTC. This encodes CASSGPRSEQYF.

The V gene is TRBV28, the J gene TRBJ1-2, with 8 bases lining up with TRBD1. Trimming at V came to 4 bases and at J to 1 base, leaving 8 bases not matched to a gene. The CDR3 totals 16 residues. CDR1 and CDR2 from the germline V gene are MDHEN and SYDVKM. The CDR3 bases are TGTGCCAGCAGTTCGTCCCCAGGGGGCTATAACTATGGCTACACCTTC. It codes for CASSSSPGGYNYGYTF.

In regard to this clone: Other DNA sequences from this sample encode an identical CDR3 as well. V gene TRBV18 combines with J gene TRBJ1-1; no reliable D call. The CDR3 contains 14 residues. The V gene lost 3 bases and the J gene lost 1 base, with 9 bases spanning the gap. Germline CDR1 is KGHSH and CDR2 is LQKENI. CDR3 region: CASSPQSGNTEAFF. The CDR3 coding sequence is TGTGCCAGCTCACCTCAATCGGGGAACACTGAAGCTTTCTTT. Using reference TRBV18 and TRBJ1-1 for the parts outside the CDR3, the full variable domain is NAGVMQNPRHLVRRRGQEARLRCSPMKGHSHVYWYRQLPEEGLKFMVYLQKENIIDESGMPKERFSAEFPKEGPSILRIQQVVRGDSAAYFCASSPQSGNTEAFFGQGTRLTVV.

The chain carries TRBV28 and TRBJ1-6; TRBD1 might be the D (6 bases). The CDR3 contains 16 residues. Trimming pared 7 bases from V and 6 bases from J, leaving 19 bases between. The germline CDR1 and CDR2 sequences are MDHEN and SYDVKM. CDR3 bases: TGTGCCAGCACCTTAACAGGGAAAAGGAGTAATTCACCCCTCCACTTT. This translates into CASTLTGKRSNSPLHF.

The rearrangement links TRBV19 to TRBJ1-2; 9 bases align to TRBD1. The CDR3 consists of 16 residues. CDR1 is LNHDA, CDR2 SQIVND, per germline (reference sequence). After removal of 5 bases from V and 5 bases from J, the junction contained 12 bases not matched to a gene. The CDR3 here is CASSSSEDRGLYGYTF. The CDR3 bases are TGTGCCAGTAGTTCATCAGAGGACAGGGGTTTGTATGGCTACACCTTC. The full variable domain, rest sourced from reference TRBV19 and TRBJ1-2, is DGGITQSPKYLFRKEGQNVTLSCEQNLNHDAMYWYRQDPGQGLRLIYYSQIVNDFQKGDIAEGYSVSREKKESFPLTVTSAQKNPTAFYLCASSSSEDRGLYGYTFGSGTRLTVV.

This clone was recorded only once. This rearrangement joins TRBV30 to TRBJ1-3; D remains unclear. Trimming removed 2 bases from V and 3 bases from J, with 8 bases in between. Germline CDR1 and CDR2: GTSNPN and SVGIG (reference sequence). This CDR3 has 13 residues. The CDR3 loop reads CAWSPLYGNTIYF. In DNA form, the CDR3 reads TGTGCCTGGAGTCCCCTCTATGGAAACACCATATATTTT. Supplemented by reference TRBV30 and TRBJ1-3, the full variable domain reads SQTIHQWPATLVQPVGSPLSLECTVEGTSNPNLYWYRQAAGRGLQLLFYSVGIGQISSEVPQNLSASRPQDRQFILSSKKLLLSDSGFYLCAWSPLYGNTIYFGEGSWLTVV.

The chain has TRBV11-2 and TRBJ2-7; TRBD2 matches 9 bases. CDR3 size: 15 residues. Germline V gives CDR1 SGHAT, CDR2 FQNNGV. J was trimmed by 3 bases and V by 5 bases; bases with no gene match: 8. The CDR3 spells CASSEGAGGFYEQYF. The CDR3 DNA reads TGTGCCAGCAGCGAAGGAGCGGGGGGCTTCTACGAGCAGTACTTC.

V usage is TRBV7-2 and J usage is TRBJ1-4; 9 bases fit TRBD1. Germline V gene lookup returns CDR1 SGHTA and CDR2 FQGNSA. The V and J ends lost 4 bases and 3 bases, in that order; junction bases with no gene match: 6. The CDR3 has 16 amino acids. The CDR3 DNA reads TGTGCCAGCAGCTCGGGACAGGGAGCAGCTAATGAAAAACTGTTTTTT. This codes for CASSSGQGAANEKLFF.